This TCR beta chain is from a study of T cell responses to AZD1222 COVID-19 vaccine. Study-wide findings and caveats: Dominant at 160-218 and 743-854, vaccine-associated CD4 TCRs also spanned spike.

Clones were read by immunoSEQ multiplex PCR, and TCRdb kept only the in-frame ones, dropping some. Among 110,000 to 150,000 clones listed, approximately 95% were seen once. Remarks on this clone: Its antigen remains unknown.

V lost 1 base, J lost 8 bases, and 9 bases lay in between. There are 13 residues in the CDR3. CDR1 and CDR2 from the germline V gene are MNHNS and SASEGT. This receptor was obtained from an adult in good health. This rearrangement joins TRBV6-1 to TRBJ2-1, with D unclear. The starting material was peripheral blood, obtained on day 0 of MenACWY control vaccination. The CDR3 protein is CASSEVPVDEQFF. The CDR3 nucleotides are TGTGCCAGCAGTGAAGTACCCGTCGATGAGCAGTTCTTC.